This entry concerns a single T cell receptor beta chain. Its antigen specificity is not known. There are no base qualities to consult, and no much larger clone falls within one base. These data are taken from a study of cytomegalovirus exposure and HLA in healthy donors (dated by TCRdb to 2015 to 2018). For the study in its entirety: In an earlier analysis of roughly 590 of the donors, 250 to 350 Gb of sequence data and 117 million unique TCR beta sequences from some 170 million T cells were reported. An early release that covered roughly 600 HLA-typed donors contained about 300 gigabases of sequencing data and tens of millions of unique TCR sequences. Of the 398 genotyped donors, 81% were placed in the genetic ancestry cluster associated with self-reported Caucasian donors. The study aimed to test whether cataloging public T cell receptors could reveal signatures of past pathogen exposure. The T cell repertoires of 700 or so subjects were profiled by immunosequencing and related to cytomegalovirus serostatus. Besides the first cohort of approximately 710 subjects, a separate validation cohort made up of over a hundred different subjects was used. To predict cytomegalovirus infection status, the study brought together high-throughput TCR immunosequencing, statistical association of individual TCRs with disease status, and machine learning. A later analysis re-examined previously published TCR beta repertoires from more than 650 donors and added high-resolution HLA genotyping to investigate patterns of TCR occurrence. Rather than using new phenotypic data, the later analysis identified candidate immune exposures from TCR beta sequences and from how often those sequences occurred across donors. To decide whether each TCR beta V gene segment behaved as functional or pseudogenic, an earlier analysis of fewer than 750 of the donors relied on high-throughput TCR beta sequencing. Alongside the repertoire data, information on donor age, sex, ethnicity and CMV serostatus was compiled. In a later genetic analysis, genome-wide SNP genotypes for about three fifths of the 666 donors were used, and that subset was treated as a discovery cohort. All discovery cohort repertoires had been generated using a single sequencing platform. Class I and class II HLA loci were covered by the typing at four-digit resolution. Typing coverage varied by locus: roughly 629-640 donors for A, B, C, DRB1 and DQB1; 522 for DQA1; around 610 for DPA1; around 450 for DPB1. Roughly five DR-DQ haplotypes were handled as single units for association and clustering, since linkage in the cohort was strong. Among 300 to 500 genotyped donors of the cohort, an average of approximately 240,000 unique TCR beta nucleotide sequences was sequenced per donor, of which about 18% were non-productive.

The cohort comprised around 700 healthy bone marrow donors. All cohort members were sampled while nominally healthy, although unrecorded immune exposures were likely present. The donor tested CMV seronegative and was one of the 352 seronegative cohort members. A peripheral blood sample was collected from each donor, and TCR beta sequencing was performed on peripheral blood mononuclear cells. Genomic DNA extraction from the blood cell samples was performed with the Qiagen DNeasy Blood Extraction Kit. The CDR3 spans 14 residues, from the cysteine through the phenylalanine. The retained sequence is limited to the CDR3, 42 bases, with the frame set at the first base. CDR1 and CDR2 are drawn from the germline V gene (reference sequence): MNHNY, SVGAGI. At the junction V is shortened by 6 bases and J by 0 bases; bases outside the gene matches: 4. Library prep was done by the immunoSEQ multiplex PCR assay. A mixture of 60 forward primers for TCR Vbeta segments and 13 reverse primers for TCR Jbeta segments was used in the multiplex PCR. The CDR3 region of rearranged TCR beta genes was amplified from genomic DNA by a multiplex PCR assay. On the Illumina HiSeq System, the amplified TCR beta libraries were sequenced as 87-base-pair reads. As for the original processing: A later analysis tallied roughly 80 million unique TCR beta chains across the 666 repertoires, and approximately 12 million of those chains were shared by two or more donors. Raw reads were error-corrected and collapsed into unique sequences by a nearest-neighbor algorithm in which closely related sequences were merged to remove PCR and sequencing errors. V, D and J gene segments were assigned by aligning CDR3 sequences to IMGT reference sequences. For a sequence to be retained, a match of at least six nucleotides to both a V gene segment and a J gene segment was required. Rearrangements were classified as productive when the CDR3 lacked stop codons and remained in frame with V and J, and all other rearrangements were classified as non-productive. Following IMGT convention, CDR3 was defined as the stretch from the second conserved V-encoded cysteine to the conserved J-encoded phenylalanine. In an earlier analysis of roughly 610 of the donors, sequences lacking an unambiguous match to a single V gene segment were excluded. In an earlier analysis of almost 600 of the donors, a V segment was called functional when productive rearrangements were above 56.7%, and segregating when the standard deviation between donors exceeded 5%. A statistical classification framework was built to diagnose cytomegalovirus status from the catalog of TCR beta chain sequences. In a later analysis, TCR nucleotide sequences were compared against IMGT/GENE-DB human TR gene sequences so that V and J genes could be assigned. The TCRdist pipeline was used in a later analysis to assign CDR3 sequences and most-parsimonious VDJ recombination scenarios. In a later analysis, each TCR beta chain was defined by its CDR3 amino acid sequence together with its V-gene family, and reads lacking a unique V-gene family were excluded. In a later analysis, around 650 highly shared, low-generation-probability nucleotide sequences were removed to address suspected cross-contamination and a sequencing artifact. For each public chain, a later analysis derived a clonal expansion index from normalized ranks of inferred template counts within each repertoire. In a later analysis, generation probabilities were computed with a VDJ recombination model fitted to out-of-frame rearrangements, and the resulting probabilities were checked against IGoR. A later analysis scored TCR-TCR, TCR-HLA and TCR-CMV co-occurrence with hypergeometric tests, applying a repertoire-size bias correction to TCR pairs. False discovery rates were estimated in a later analysis by permuting HLA or CMV assignments 20 times. In a later analysis, co-occurring TCRs were grouped with DBSCAN, and TCRdist sequence similarity was added when clustering was performed within HLA-allele-positive subsets. For co-occurrence clustering, repertoires with fewer than 30,000 or more than 120,000 public chains were excluded, along with about five repertoires with anomalous nucleotide sharing. Drawn from immuneACCESS, this table holds only the in-frame rearrangements with V and J called that TCRdb kept. Clones are partly lost; checked studies trace under half to an unresolved V gene and leave the rest unexplained. V, J and clone size reflect that table, while D and trimming were determined from the DNA. The sample profile shows 45,000 to 65,000 clones; roughly 82% of them were found once. Roughly 1.5% of the sample goes to the ten largest clones.

Here is what the overall study found, with its caveats: A later analysis found that most CMV-associated TCR beta chains appeared HLA-restricted, with HLA associations seemingly driven largely by CMV exposure. Because HLA typing was missing for some donors at each locus, association tests included only the typed subset. The study gave a list of 150 to 200 TCR beta chains associated with cytomegalovirus. Linkage disequilibrium might explain the correlated functional status among segregating V segments, but an unknown experimental factor could not be excluded. An association between a missense DCLRE1C variant and V-gene and J-gene trimming of TCR beta chains was found in a later genetic analysis and replicated in an independent cohort. The classifier was reported to diagnose cytomegalovirus status with high specificity and sensitivity in both the original cohort and the validation cohort. About 17 rarely observed V segments, including chromosome 9 orphons, were excluded from the earlier analysis of a few hundred of the donors because counts were too low. In a later analysis, HLA-associated TCR beta chains were found to be more clonally expanded and to have lower generation probabilities than equally common non-associated chains. A later analysis found that TCR association rates varied across HLA loci, with DRB1 alleles showing the most associated TCRs and HLA-C alleles the fewest. In a later analysis, more than 15,000 TCR beta sequences were associated with specific HLA alleles at a false discovery rate of 0.05. While some public TCRs were present in many individuals, most TCR sequences turned up only very rarely across donors. According to a later genetic analysis, donors in an Asian-associated ancestry cluster had fewer N-insertions in productive TCRs than the approximately 670-donor mean. CMV serostatus was the only immune exposure information available for the cohort. A further reported finding was that TCR beta sequences accurately predicted the HLA-A and HLA-B alleles for most subjects in the first cohort. Strong co-occurrence of HLA alleles, especially DR and DQ, made assigning TCR associations to individual alleles difficult. This cohort had only TCR beta chains sequenced, and the lack of alpha or paired-chain data limited which features could be detected. An earlier analysis of approximately 570 of the donors showed that most TCR beta V segments appeared in productive rearrangements either about 87% or about 30% of the time, which broadly matched IMGT annotations. The presence/absence analyses assumed that sequencing depth was roughly uniform across donors, and that assumption may not be true. The authors suggested that the approach could potentially be generalized to other disease states and immunological phenotypes. A few of the identified cytomegalovirus-associated TCR beta chains were confirmed in vitro to be specific for cytomegalovirus antigens. Because the 87-base-pair reads could not distinguish some IMGT-functional V segments, including TRBV6-2 and TRBV6-3, those segments were excluded. A later analysis reported that several top co-occurrence clusters appeared linked to parvovirus B19, influenza, CMV and Epstein-Barr virus. A cluster of highly shared sequence variants was judged likely to represent a technical artifact of the sequencing pipeline.

The sequence was collected from a man younger than 45 in good health and CMV-seronegative. The sequence is built from TRBV6-6 and TRBJ1-2; 7 bases in the junction line up with TRBD1. The sequenced sample was PBMCs. The CDR3 loop reads CASSQTGTNYGYTF. The DNA reads as follows: TGTGCCAGCAGCCAGACAGGGACTAACTATGGCTACACCTTC.